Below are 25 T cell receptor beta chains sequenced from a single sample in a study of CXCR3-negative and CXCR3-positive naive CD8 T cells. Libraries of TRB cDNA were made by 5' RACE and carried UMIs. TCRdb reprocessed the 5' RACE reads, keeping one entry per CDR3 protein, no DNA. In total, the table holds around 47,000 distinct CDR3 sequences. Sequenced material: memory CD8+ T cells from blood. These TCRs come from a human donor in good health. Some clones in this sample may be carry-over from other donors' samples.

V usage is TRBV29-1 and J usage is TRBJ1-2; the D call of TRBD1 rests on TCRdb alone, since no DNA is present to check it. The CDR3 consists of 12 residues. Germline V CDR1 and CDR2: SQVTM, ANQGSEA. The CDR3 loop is CSVDEGGYGYTF.

CDR3 amino acids: CSVEADSRGSYEQYF. The V and J genes are TRBV29-1 and TRBJ2-7; the D call of TRBD1 rests on TCRdb alone, since no DNA is present to check it. The CDR3 length is 15 residues. Per germline, CDR1 SQVTM and CDR2 ANQGSEA.

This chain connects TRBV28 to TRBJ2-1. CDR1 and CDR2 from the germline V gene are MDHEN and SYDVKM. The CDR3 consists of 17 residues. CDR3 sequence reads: CASSFSVAGSSYNEQFF.

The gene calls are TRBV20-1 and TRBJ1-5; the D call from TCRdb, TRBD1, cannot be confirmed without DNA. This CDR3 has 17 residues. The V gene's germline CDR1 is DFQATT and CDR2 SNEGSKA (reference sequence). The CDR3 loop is CSARDVLRARSNQPQHF.

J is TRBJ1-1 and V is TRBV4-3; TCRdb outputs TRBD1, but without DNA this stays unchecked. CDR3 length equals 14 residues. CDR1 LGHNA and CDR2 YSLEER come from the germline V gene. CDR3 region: CASSQRTGNTEAFF.

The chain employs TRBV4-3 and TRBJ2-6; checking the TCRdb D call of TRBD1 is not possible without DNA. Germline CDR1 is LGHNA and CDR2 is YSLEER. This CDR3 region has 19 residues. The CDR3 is CASSVNGGSVNLGANVLTF.

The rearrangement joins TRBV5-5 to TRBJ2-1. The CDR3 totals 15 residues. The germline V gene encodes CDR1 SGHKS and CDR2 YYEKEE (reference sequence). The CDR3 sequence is CASSLVGSAYNEQFF.

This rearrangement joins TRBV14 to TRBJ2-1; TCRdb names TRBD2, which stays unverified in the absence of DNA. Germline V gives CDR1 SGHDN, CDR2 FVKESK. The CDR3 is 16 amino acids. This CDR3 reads CASIQGQRGAYNEQFF.

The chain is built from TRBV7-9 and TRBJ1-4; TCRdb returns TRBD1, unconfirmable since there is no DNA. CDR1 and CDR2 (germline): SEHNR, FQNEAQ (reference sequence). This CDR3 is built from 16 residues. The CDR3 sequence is CASSLIPQGSNEKLFF.

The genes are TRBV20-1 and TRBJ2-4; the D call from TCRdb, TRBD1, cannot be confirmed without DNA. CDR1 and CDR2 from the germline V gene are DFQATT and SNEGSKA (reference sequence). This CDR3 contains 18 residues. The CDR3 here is CSARDLGQGTLAKNIQYF.

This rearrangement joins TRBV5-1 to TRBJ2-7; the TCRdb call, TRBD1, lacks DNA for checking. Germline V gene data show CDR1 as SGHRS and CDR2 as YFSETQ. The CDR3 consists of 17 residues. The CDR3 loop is CASSLASTGSVSYEQYF.

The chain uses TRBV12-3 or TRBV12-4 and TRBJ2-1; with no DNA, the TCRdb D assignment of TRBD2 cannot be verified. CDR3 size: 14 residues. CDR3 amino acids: CASNSGTRISEQFF.

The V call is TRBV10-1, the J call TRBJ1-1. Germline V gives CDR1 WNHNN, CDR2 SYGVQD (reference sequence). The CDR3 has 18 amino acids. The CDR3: CASSESCRGLQPNTEAFF.

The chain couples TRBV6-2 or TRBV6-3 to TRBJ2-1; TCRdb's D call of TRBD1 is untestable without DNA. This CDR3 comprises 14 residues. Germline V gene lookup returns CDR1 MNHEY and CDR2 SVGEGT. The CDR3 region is CASSYRTGAREQFF.

The CDR3: CASSLSAGDEQYF. The rearrangement uses TRBV28 and TRBJ2-7; the D gene TCRdb calls, TRBD2, cannot be checked with no DNA. The germline V gene encodes CDR1 MDHEN and CDR2 SYDVKM. This CDR3 region has 13 residues.

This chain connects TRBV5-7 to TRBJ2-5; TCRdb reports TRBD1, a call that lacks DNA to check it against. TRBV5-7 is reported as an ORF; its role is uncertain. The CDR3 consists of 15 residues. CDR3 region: CASSLLTGNGETQYF.

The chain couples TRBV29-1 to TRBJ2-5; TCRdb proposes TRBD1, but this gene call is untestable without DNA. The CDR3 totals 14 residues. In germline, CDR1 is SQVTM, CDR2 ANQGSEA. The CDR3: CSVLRAGGGETQYF.

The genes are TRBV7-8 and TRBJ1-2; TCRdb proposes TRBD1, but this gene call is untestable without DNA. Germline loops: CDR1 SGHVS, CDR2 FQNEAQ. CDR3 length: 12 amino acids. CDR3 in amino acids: CASSLYRTGYTF. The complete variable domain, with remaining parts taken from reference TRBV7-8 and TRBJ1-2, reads GAGVSQSPRYKVAKRGQDVALRCDPISGHVSLFWYQQALGQGPEFLTYFQNEAQLDKSGLPSDRFFAERPEGSVSTLKIQRTQQEDSAVYLCASSLYRTGYTFGSGTRLTVV.

This CDR3 is CSARSYQGWRAIDTGELFF. The chain joins TRBV20-1 to TRBJ2-2; TCRdb indicates TRBD2, and absent DNA this call remains unverified. Germline lookup yields CDR1 DFQATT and CDR2 SNEGSKA (reference sequence). The CDR3 is 19 residues long.

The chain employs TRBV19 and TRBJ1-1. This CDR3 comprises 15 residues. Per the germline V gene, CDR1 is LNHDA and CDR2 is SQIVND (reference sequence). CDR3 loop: CASSSGRPMNTEAFF.

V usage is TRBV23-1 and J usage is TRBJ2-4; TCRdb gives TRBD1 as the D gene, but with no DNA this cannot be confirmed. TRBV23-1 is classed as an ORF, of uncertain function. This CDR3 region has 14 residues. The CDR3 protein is CASSGQLAKNIQYF.

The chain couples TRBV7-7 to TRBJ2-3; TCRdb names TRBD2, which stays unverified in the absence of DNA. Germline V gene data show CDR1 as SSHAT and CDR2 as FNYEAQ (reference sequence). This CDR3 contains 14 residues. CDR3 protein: CASSLRGTSDTQYF.

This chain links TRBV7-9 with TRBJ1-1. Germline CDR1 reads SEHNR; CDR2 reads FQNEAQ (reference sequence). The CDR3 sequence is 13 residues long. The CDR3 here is CASSFQENTEAFF.

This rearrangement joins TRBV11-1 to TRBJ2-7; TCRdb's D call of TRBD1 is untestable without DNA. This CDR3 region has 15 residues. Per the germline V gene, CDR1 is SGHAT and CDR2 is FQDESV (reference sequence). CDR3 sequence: CASSSRQGGKNEQYF.

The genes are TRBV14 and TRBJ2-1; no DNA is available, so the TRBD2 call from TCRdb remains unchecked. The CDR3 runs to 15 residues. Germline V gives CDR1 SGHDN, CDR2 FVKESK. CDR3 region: CASSHSTSTFYEQFF.